These T cell receptor beta chains were read from a single sample in a study of shared clonotypes between healthy human individuals. The data were produced by immunoSEQ multiplex PCR, yet TCRdb's version contains in-frame clones alone and is incomplete. Of around 600,000 clones listed, more than 95% are singletons. The material sequenced was naive CD4+ T cells sorted from blood. The receptor set was obtained from a woman between 25 and 40 years old in good health. Each CDR3 is given with its conserved first and last residue. D genes are given only for firm matches. Clone size is shown for a subset of rows, as once, few, many or a class of expanded clone.

J gene,D gene,clone size,V gene,CDR3 DNA,CDR3 protein
TRBJ1-5,TRBD1,once,TRBV6-5,TGTGCCAGCAGTTGGCCGGGACAGGGCAATCAGCCCCAGCATTTT,CASSWPGQGNQPQHF
TRBJ2-7,.,.,TRBV5-1,TGCGCCAGCAGCGCCGCAAGCGAGCAGTACTTC,CASSAASEQYF
TRBJ1-5,TRBD1,.,TRBV4-1,TGCGCCAGCAGCCCGTCCCGGGACAGGGTCAATCAGCCCCAGCATTTT,CASSPSRDRVNQPQHF
TRBJ2-7,TRBD1,.,TRBV5-8,TGTGCCAGCAGCTTGTCTACTCGGGCAGGGGGCCACGAGCAGTACTTC,CASSLSTRAGGHEQYF
TRBJ2-5,TRBD2,.,TRBV5-1,TGCGCCAGCAGCCAAGTAGCGGGAGGAGGAGAGACCCAGTACTTC,CASSQVAGGGETQYF
TRBJ2-2,.,.,TRBV11-2,TGTGCCAGCAGCTTAAACGCGGGACGTTCCGGGGAGCTGTTTTTT,CASSLNAGRSGELFF
TRBJ1-2,TRBD1,.,TRBV19,TGTGCCAGTAGTCATGACAGGGGTGGCTACACCTTC,CASSHDRGGYTF
TRBJ1-3,.,.,TRBV28,TGTGCCAGCTGCACACCGGGACCGGGCAACACCATATATTTT,CASCTPGPGNTIYF
TRBJ1-5,.,.,TRBV28,TGTGCCAGCAGCAGGGACCCTAGCAATCAGCCCCAGCATTTT,CASSRDPSNQPQHF
TRBJ1-1,TRBD1,.,TRBV23-1,TGCGCCAGCAGTCAATCTAGACAGGGGGCTGAAGCTTTCTTT,CASSQSRQGAEAFF
TRBJ1-1,.,few,TRBV5-1,TGCGCCAGCAGCTTGGTGGGGGACACTGAAGCTTTCTTT,CASSLVGDTEAFF
TRBJ2-7,TRBD2,.,TRBV28,TGTGCCAGCAGTTTAGGCCTAGCGGGAGTAAGCGAGCAGTACTTC,CASSLGLAGVSEQYF
TRBJ2-7,.,.,TRBV28,TGTGCCAGCCTTACCGGGACCATGGAAAGGTACGAGCAGTACTTC,CASLTGTMERYEQYF
TRBJ1-4,.,.,TRBV7-9,TGTGCCAGCAGCACGGACAGAGCAACTAATGAAAAACTGTTTTTT,CASSTDRATNEKLFF
TRBJ1-1,TRBD1,.,TRBV18,TGTGCCAGCTCACCACAAAAGGGGGCGGTGAACACTGAAGCTTTCTTT,CASSPQKGAVNTEAFF
TRBJ2-5,.,.,TRBV28,TGTGCCAGCAGTTTTTCGCCAATGGGGGGCGAAGAGACCCAGTACTTC,CASSFSPMGGEETQYF
TRBJ2-7,.,.,TRBV28,TGTGCCAGCAGTCCTCCCCCCCCGGAATACGAGCAGTACTTC,CASSPPPPEYEQYF
TRBJ1-1,.,.,TRBV7-9,TGTGCCAGCAGCTCCGGGCCGTTGAACACTGAAGCTTTCTTT,CASSSGPLNTEAFF
TRBJ2-2,TRBD2,.,TRBV5-1,TGCGCCAGCAGCTTGGATCTAGCGGCCCCCACCGGGGAGCTGTTTTTT,CASSLDLAAPTGELFF
TRBJ1-5,TRBD1,.,TRBV7-2,TGTGCCAGCAGTTACTTCACCGGGACAGTAAATCAGCCCCAGCATTTT,CASSYFTGTVNQPQHF
TRBJ2-7,TRBD2,.,TRBV9,TGTGCCAGCAGCCCCACGGGGACTAGCGGGACCCACGAGCAGTACTTC,CASSPTGTSGTHEQYF
TRBJ2-4,.,.,TRBV2,TGTGCCAGCAGTGAGGGGGCGGGAGTAGCCCGGGGGGCCAAAAACATTCAGTACTTC,CASSEGAGVARGAKNIQYF
TRBJ2-7,.,.,TRBV14,TGTGCCAGCAGCCAATCTAGATACGAGCAGTACTTC,CASSQSRYEQYF
TRBJ2-7,.,.,TRBV7-9,TGTGCCAGCAGCTTTGGGACAAAGCCCTACGAGCAGTACTTC,CASSFGTKPYEQYF
TRBJ2-1,TRBD2,.,TRBV18,TGTGCCAGCTCACCAGGGAGGGAGCAGGAGCAGTTCTTC,CASSPGREQEQFF
TRBJ2-1,TRBD2,.,TRBV15,TGTGCCACCAGCAGACGGGTCGGGACTAATATAAACAATGAGCAGTTCTTC,CATSRRVGTNINNEQFF
TRBJ1-4,.,.,TRBV15,TGTGCCACCAGCGACGACAGAGAAGCTAATGAAAAACTGTTTTTT,CATSDDREANEKLFF
TRBJ2-3,TRBD2,.,TRBV4-1,TGCGCCAGCAGCCAAGATATTGGGCTAGCGGGAGAGGACACAGATACGCAGTATTTT,CASSQDIGLAGEDTDTQYF
TRBJ2-1,TRBD2,.,TRBV5-1,TGCGCCAGCGCGCCGCAGACTAGCGGAAATTACAATGAGCAGTTCTTC,CASAPQTSGNYNEQFF
TRBJ2-1,.,.,TRBV7-9,TGTGCCAGCGGGTTAACAGGCTACAATGAGCAGTTCTTC,CASGLTGYNEQFF
TRBJ1-1,.,.,TRBV4-1,TGCGCCAGCAGCCAAGGGAGGGGGGGGCGAACTGAAGCTTTCTTT,CASSQGRGGRTEAFF
TRBJ2-7,.,.,TRBV28,TGTGCCAGCAGCCAGACTACCTACGAGCAGTACTTC,CASSQTTYEQYF
TRBJ2-2,.,.,TRBV19,TGTGCCAGTACTAAAGCAGGCGGGGAGCTGTTTTTT,CASTKAGGELFF
TRBJ2-7,.,once,TRBV29-1,TGCAGCGTTCGGGACAACTACGAGCAGTACTTC,CSVRDNYEQYF
TRBJ2-7,.,.,TRBV27,TGTGCCAGCAGTCTAGGGACTTCCAAAAACCCCGCCTACGAGCAGTACTTC,CASSLGTSKNPAYEQYF
TRBJ2-2,TRBD2,.,TRBV7-2,TGTGCCAAACTAGCGGGGAACACCGGGGAGCTGTTTTTT,CAKLAGNTGELFF
TRBJ1-6,.,.,TRBV7-6,TGTGCCAGCAGCTTAGTGGCGTTCTCGGGCAATTCACCCCTCCACTTT,CASSLVAFSGNSPLHF
TRBJ2-1,.,.,TRBV5-4,TGTGCCAGTACGCAGGAACTCTCCTACAATGAGCAGTTCTTC,CASTQELSYNEQFF
TRBJ1-1,.,once,TRBV28,TGTGCCAGCACAATCGGACTGAACACTGAAGCTTTCTTT,CASTIGLNTEAFF
TRBJ2-7,.,.,TRBV4-1,TGCGCCAGCAGCCCTGTAAGGCAGGACTACGAGCAGTACTTC,CASSPVRQDYEQYF
TRBJ2-7,.,.,TRBV7-2,TGTGCCAGCAGTATCGGGACTCTGAGGGAGCAGTACTTC,CASSIGTLREQYF
TRBJ2-7,TRBD1,.,TRBV28,TGTGCCAGCAGTTTCGGGGACAGGGGCTACGAGCAGTACTTC,CASSFGDRGYEQYF
TRBJ2-2,.,.,TRBV6-1,TGTGCCAGCATCCAAGGGTCCAACACCGGGGAGCTGTTTTTT,CASIQGSNTGELFF
TRBJ2-1,.,.,TRBV6-5,TGTGCCAGCAGTTACGAGCGGCCACACTACAATGAGCAGTTCTTC,CASSYERPHYNEQFF
TRBJ2-5,.,.,TRBV28,TGTGCCAGCAGTTTAGAAGGGGCCGGCCAAGAGACCCAGTACTTC,CASSLEGAGQETQYF
TRBJ1-5,.,.,TRBV7-8,TGTGCCAGCAGCTTAGCGCCAGAGAATCAGCCCCAGCATTTT,CASSLAPENQPQHF
TRBJ2-1,TRBD2,.,TRBV19,TGTGCCAGTATAGGTGGGACTAGCATCTACAATGAGCAGTTCTTC,CASIGGTSIYNEQFF
TRBJ2-5,.,.,TRBV5-4,TGTGCCAGCAGCTTGGGGCCGGGCCCCCAAGAGACCCAGTACTTC,CASSLGPGPQETQYF
TRBJ1-1,.,.,TRBV6-1,TGTGCCAGCAGTGAACCATCGATTCTGAACACTGAAGCTTTCTTT,CASSEPSILNTEAFF
TRBJ1-4,TRBD1,.,TRBV28,TGTGCCAGCAGTACCCGGGACAGGGGAAATGAAAAACTGTTTTTT,CASSTRDRGNEKLFF
TRBJ1-6,TRBD1,.,TRBV4-1,TGCGCCAGCAGCCCGAAGGGGACAGAGAATTCACCCCTCCACTTT,CASSPKGTENSPLHF
TRBJ1-5,.,.,TRBV28,TGTGCCAGCAGTTTACCCCCGGCAGGGACCAATCAGCCCCAGCATTTT,CASSLPPAGTNQPQHF
TRBJ1-1,.,.,TRBV18,TGTGCCAGCTCACCAGGGACGGGAGACACTGAAGCTTTCTTT,CASSPGTGDTEAFF
TRBJ2-6,.,.,TRBV28,TGTGCCAGCACTAACAGAAAGAGCTCTGGGGCCAACGTCCTGACTTTC,CASTNRKSSGANVLTF
TRBJ2-1,TRBD2,once,TRBV2,TGTGCCAGCAGTGGGACTAGCAGGACCTACAATGAGCAGTTCTTC,CASSGTSRTYNEQFF